The 27 T cell receptor beta chains below all came from one sample that was sequenced in a study of cytomegalovirus exposure and HLA in healthy donors. The PCR contained 60 Vbeta and 13 Jbeta primers. Profiling relied on immunoSEQ multiplex PCR, and the TCRdb table lists in-frame clones only, not all of them. The table lists some 67,000 clones, 80% to 90% of them singletons. Sequenced sample: PBMCs. These receptor sequences come from a woman aged 30 to 39 in good health and CMV-seronegative.

The V call is TRBV28, the J call TRBJ1-2; 9 nucleotides align to TRBD1. V shed 4 bases, J shed 2 bases, and the junction held 11 bases outside the gene matches. There are 17 residues in the CDR3. CDR1 and CDR2 (germline): MDHEN, SYDVKM. The CDR3 DNA is TGTGCCAGCAGTTCTTCTATGGGGGACAGGGCCAACTATGGCTACACCTTC. Protein sequence: CASSSSMGDRANYGYTF.

The chain carries TRBV11-3 and TRBJ1-1; D is undetermined. The CDR3 is made up of 16 amino acids. Trimming pared 1 base from V and 3 bases from J, leaving 15 bases between. Germline CDR1 SGHNT, CDR2 YENEEA. CDR3 in amino acids: CASSLGDSGADTEAFF. The CDR3 DNA sequence: TGTGCCAGCAGCTTAGGAGATTCGGGTGCGGACACTGAAGCTTTCTTT. Full variable domain (missing parts from reference TRBV11-3 and TRBJ1-1): EAGVVQSPRYKIIEKKQPVAFWCNPISGHNTLYWYLQNLGQGPELLIRYENEEAVDDSQLPKDRFSAERLKGVDSTLKIQPAELGDSAVYLCASSLGDSGADTEAFFGQGTRLTVV.

The chain joins TRBV5-6 to TRBJ2-5; 11 bases are shared with TRBD1. CDR3 length: 17 residues. V lost 2 bases, J lost 4 bases, and 10 bases stayed unmatched. Germline lookup yields CDR1 SGHDT and CDR2 YYEEEE. CDR3 DNA: TGTGCCAGCAGCTTCTTGGTTCGGACAGGGGGCGCAGAGACCCAGTACTTC. Translating gives CASSFLVRTGGAETQYF.

This sequence joins TRBV6-5 and TRBJ2-7; 9 positions agree with TRBD1. The germline gives CDR1 MNHEY, CDR2 SVGAGI. There are 14 residues in the CDR3. V trimming: 7 bases; J trimming: 4 bases; junction bases outside the gene matches: 8. The CDR3 nucleotides read TGTGCCAGCACTCGCGGGACAGGGTCATACGAGCAGTACTTC. Translation gives CASTRGTGSYEQYF.

The V call is TRBV19, the J call TRBJ1-6; 10 bases align to TRBD1. Trimming removed 5 bases from V and 9 bases from J; junction bases left unmatched: 4. The V gene's germline CDR1 is LNHDA and CDR2 SQIVND (reference sequence). The CDR3 contains 14 residues. The CDR3 region is CASSGWTGGSPLHF. The DNA for the CDR3 is TGTGCCAGTAGTGGATGGACAGGGGGTTCACCCCTCCACTTT.

The rearrangement joins TRBV28 to TRBJ2-7; 9 bases map to TRBD1. The CDR3 consists of 13 residues. From germline, CDR1 is MDHEN and CDR2 SYDVKM. V was pared by 6 bases and J by 5 bases, with 5 bases of the junction left unmatched. Here the CDR3 reads CASRQGQGNEQYF. CDR3 DNA: TGTGCCAGCAGACAGGGACAGGGTAACGAGCAGTACTTC.

The chain couples TRBV5-1 to TRBJ2-7, with a possible D match to TRBD2 (5 bases). Germline CDR1 SGHRS, CDR2 YFSETQ. V was cut by 7 bases and J by 3 bases, with 11 bases left in between. This CDR3 contains 12 residues. CDR3 in amino acids: CASGSGFYEQYF. CDR3 coding DNA: TGCGCCAGCGGCTCGGGATTCTACGAGCAGTACTTC.

The V gene is TRBV15, the J gene TRBJ2-7, with a weak D call TRBD2 (5 bases). This CDR3 has 15 residues. Germline V lookup: CDR1 LNHNV, CDR2 YYDKDF (reference sequence). Trimming took 1 base from V and 5 from J, leaving 15 bases between them. The CDR3 sequence: CATSRGRQIVNEQYF. The CDR3 bases are TGTGCCACCAGCAGAGGGAGGCAGATTGTTAACGAGCAGTACTTC.

CDR3 coding DNA: TGTGCCAGTAGTATAGTTACGCGGACAGGGAGTGAAAAACTGTTTTTT. Its translation: CASSIVTRTGSEKLFF. This chain links TRBV19 with TRBJ1-4; the match to TRBD1 covers 8 bases. The CDR3 runs 16 residues. V was clipped by 1 base and J by 7 bases; unmatched bases: 8. Per germline, CDR1 LNHDA and CDR2 SQIVND (reference sequence).

Here the CDR3 DNA reads TGTGCCAGTAGGGACAGGGCCAATCAGCCCCAGCATTTT. It yields the protein CASRDRANQPQHF. The chain has TRBV19 and TRBJ1-5; 8 nucleotides match TRBD1. The germline gives CDR1 LNHDA, CDR2 SQIVND (reference sequence). There are 13 residues in the CDR3. With 6 bases clipped from V and 3 bases from J, the junction kept 1 base outside the gene matches.

The J gene is TRBJ1-3, the V gene TRBV28; D gene ambiguous. This CDR3 is 13 amino acids long. V lost 6 bases and J 3 bases, leaving 9 bases between the germline ends. Germline assignment: CDR1 MDHEN and CDR2 SYDVKM. CDR3 region: CASSGGVGNTIYF. DNA of the CDR3: TGTGCCAGCAGCGGAGGCGTTGGAAACACCATATATTTT. Supplemented by reference TRBV28 and TRBJ1-3, the full variable domain reads DVKVTQSSRYLVKRTGEKVFLECVQDMDHENMFWYRQDPGLGLRLIYFSYDVKMKEKGDIPEGYSVSREKKERFSLILESASTNQTSMYLCASSGGVGNTIYFGEGSWLTVV.

This chain connects TRBV6-5 to TRBJ1-1; D call uncertain. Between the trimmed V and J ends, which lost 6 bases and 4 bases, there was a span of 12 bases. The CDR3 loop spans 13 amino acids. Germline V gene sequence: CDR1 MNHEY, CDR2 SVGAGI. The CDR3 here is CASSRNRVTEAFF. The DNA for the CDR3 is TGTGCCAGCAGCCGTAATCGGGTCACTGAAGCTTTCTTT.

The genes are TRBV19 and TRBJ1-5; possibly TRBD1 for D (5 bases). V dropped 1 base and J dropped 7 bases, with 17 bases sitting between them. Germline-derived CDR1 and CDR2 are LNHDA and SQIVND (reference sequence). The CDR3 length is 16 residues. The CDR3 here is CASSIGRGEGGQPQHF. CDR3 in DNA: TGTGCCAGTAGTATAGGAAGGGGCGAGGGAGGACAGCCCCAGCATTTT.

The chain combines TRBV28 with TRBJ1-2; the match to TRBD1 covers 7 bases. The CDR3 consists of 14 residues. J was trimmed by 1 base and V by 5 bases; bases with no gene match: 4. Germline V lookup: CDR1 MDHEN, CDR2 SYDVKM. CDR3 in DNA: TGTGCCAGCAGTCCGGGGACAGATAACTATGGCTACACCTTC. Translation: CASSPGTDNYGYTF.

The V gene is TRBV28, the J gene TRBJ2-3; D is perhaps TRBD2 (6 bases). Trimming shortened V by 7 bases and J by 4 bases, and 24 bases separated the two germline ends. The CDR3 is made up of 17 amino acids. The germline V gene encodes CDR1 MDHEN and CDR2 SYDVKM. This CDR3 reads CASTLKLRGSPPDTQYF. CDR3 sequence (DNA): TGTGCCAGCACACTAAAACTACGGGGGAGCCCCCCAGATACGCAGTATTTT.

The chain couples TRBV5-4 to TRBJ2-1, with 11 bases identical to TRBD2. V lost 3 bases to trimming and J lost 6 bases; unmatched junction nucleotides: 17. Germline V gene data show CDR1 as SGHNT and CDR2 as YYREEE (reference sequence). The CDR3 totals 19 residues. The CDR3 region has the DNA TGTGCCAGCAGCTCCCCCCGGACTAGCGGGTTATCGCCGGGCAATGAGCAGTTCTTC. This gives the protein CASSSPRTSGLSPGNEQFF.

The chain has TRBV6-1 and TRBJ2-7; the match to TRBD2 covers 12 bases. With 6 bases clipped from V and 2 bases from J, the junction kept 5 bases outside the gene matches. The CDR3 length is 15 residues. Germline V gives CDR1 MNHNS, CDR2 SASEGT. The CDR3 is CASRGLAGGPYEQYF. Written as DNA, the CDR3 is TGTGCCAGCAGGGGGCTAGCGGGGGGGCCCTACGAGCAGTACTTC.

This clone has just one count. V usage is TRBV9 and J usage is TRBJ2-1; 9 bases line up with TRBD2. The CDR3 sequence is 17 residues long. Germline CDR1 SGDLS, CDR2 YYNGEE. The J segment lost 3 bases and the V segment lost 0 bases, leaving 7 bases of the junction unmatched. CDR3 loop: CASSVVGSGGHYNEQFF. For the CDR3, the DNA is TGTGCCAGCAGCGTAGTAGGGAGCGGGGGGCACTACAATGAGCAGTTCTTC.

The chain carries TRBV9 and TRBJ2-7; the match to TRBD1 covers 7 bases. From germline, CDR1 is SGDLS and CDR2 YYNGEE. This CDR3 region has 13 residues. J gave up 4 bases and V 4 bases, and 5 bases lay outside the gene matches. The CDR3 here is CASSPPQGYEQYF. The CDR3 coding sequence is TGTGCCAGCAGCCCGCCACAGGGGTACGAGCAGTACTTC. The entire variable domain, with the rest obtained from reference TRBV9 and TRBJ2-7, is as follows: DSGVTQTPKHLITATGQRVTLRCSPRSGDLSVYWYQQSLDQGLQFLIQYYNGEERAKGNILERFSAQQFPDLHSELNLSSLELGDSALYFCASSPPQGYEQYFGPGTRLTVT.

This sequence joins TRBV5-1 and TRBJ2-7; 12 bases agree with TRBD1. With V trimmed by 4 bases and J by 3 bases, 8 bases remained unmatched. This CDR3 is 16 amino acids long. Germline V lookup: CDR1 SGHRS, CDR2 YFSETQ. The CDR3, as DNA: TGCGCCAGCAGCGTTCCGGGACAGGGGGCGGGCTACGAGCAGTACTTC. It is translated as CASSVPGQGAGYEQYF.

This clone came up once. The genes are TRBV10-3 and TRBJ1-5, with 10 nucleotides matching TRBD1. V shed 6 bases and J 4 bases; nucleotides not matched to a gene: 3. Germline V gene lookup returns CDR1 ENHRY and CDR2 SYGVKD. The CDR3 sequence is 14 residues long. CDR3 in amino acids: CAISPDRGNQPQHF. The CDR3 nucleotides are TGTGCCATCAGCCCGGACAGGGGGAATCAGCCCCAGCATTTT.

This chain links TRBV7-6 with TRBJ2-3; D perhaps matches TRBD2 (6 bases). Germline CDR1 reads SGHVS; CDR2 reads FNYEAQ. The ends were cut back, 4 bases at V and 2 bases at J, with 16 bases in the middle. This CDR3 has 16 residues. The CDR3 sequence is CASSSLRGPNTDTQYF. The CDR3 DNA is TGTGCCAGCAGCTCGTTGCGGGGCCCAAACACAGATACGCAGTATTTT.

V usage is TRBV5-1 and J usage is TRBJ2-7; 8 bases map to TRBD1. The CDR3 spans 15 residues. Germline V gives CDR1 SGHRS, CDR2 YFSETQ. V shed 4 bases and J 1 base; nucleotides not matched to a gene: 7. The CDR3 sequence is CASSRGQEISYEQYF. The CDR3 DNA sequence: TGCGCCAGCAGCCGGGGACAGGAGATTTCCTACGAGCAGTACTTC.

The chain has TRBV11-2 and TRBJ2-5; 8 positions agree with TRBD1. With V trimmed by 0 bases and J by 4 bases, 13 bases remained unmatched. Germline values: CDR1 SGHAT, CDR2 FQNNGV. The CDR3 is 18 amino acids. In DNA form, the CDR3 reads TGTGCCAGCAGCTTAGATTTTCAGGCCGCAGGGGGCCCAGAGACCCAGTACTTC. Protein product: CASSLDFQAAGGPETQYF.

The chain couples TRBV7-9 to TRBJ2-7; 9 nucleotides match TRBD1. Trimming took 4 bases from V and 2 from J; bases not matched to a gene: 9. Germline loops: CDR1 SEHNR, CDR2 FQNEAQ (reference sequence). The CDR3 runs to 16 residues. The CDR3 spells CASSSTGTGSTYEQYF. The CDR3 DNA reads as TGTGCCAGCAGCTCCACCGGGACAGGGTCAACCTACGAGCAGTACTTC.

The chain joins TRBV5-1 to TRBJ2-5, with a possible D match to TRBD2 (6 bases). V lost 0 bases to trimming and J lost 1 base, with 10 bases between them. The CDR3 is made up of 15 amino acids. Germline values: CDR1 SGHRS, CDR2 YFSETQ. CDR3 in amino acids: CASSLGDSPQETQYF. DNA of the CDR3: TGCGCCAGCAGCTTGGGGGACTCCCCCCAAGAGACCCAGTACTTC. Drawing the rest from reference TRBV5-1 and TRBJ2-5, the complete variable domain is KAGVTQTPRYLIKTRGQQVTLSCSPISGHRSVSWYQQTPGQGLQFLFEYFSETQRNKGNFPGRFSGRQFSNSRSEMNVSTLELGDSALYLCASSLGDSPQETQYFGPGTRLLVL.

This chain links TRBV4-1 with TRBJ1-5; D not resolved. There are 16 residues in the CDR3. V was shortened by 5 bases and J by 4 bases, with 18 bases between the two germline ends. From germline, CDR1 is MGHRA and CDR2 YSYEKL. The CDR3 spells CASSSESGAPNQPQHF. For the CDR3, the DNA is TGCGCCAGCAGCTCCGAAAGTGGAGCTCCTAATCAGCCCCAGCATTTT.